This entry features one T cell receptor (beta chain) sequence. Its antigen is currently unknown. The sample originates from a study of cytomegalovirus exposure and HLA in healthy donors. Background on the study: A later analysis reported the 120 or so validation repertoires used the same platform as the roughly 700 first-cohort repertoires. Study-wide results and limits: The finding came from a later analysis; first-cohort TCR clusters tended to co-occur in the 130 or so validation repertoires. Researchers counted around 180 TCR beta chains as cytomegalovirus-associated.

Sequencing was performed with immunoSEQ multiplex PCR; in TCRdb, only in-frame clones are kept and a portion is missing. This table has under 400,000 clones, approximately 90% appearing once. The CDR3 loop spans 13 amino acids. Trimming at V came to 5 bases and at J to 5 bases, leaving 5 bases not matched to a gene. CDR1 is SGHTA, CDR2 FQGNSA, per germline. Sequenced sample: PBMCs. The rearrangement joins TRBV7-2 to TRBJ2-5; TRBD2 aligns across 7 bases. The sequence was collected from a woman under 30 in good health and CMV-seronegative. The CDR3 nucleotides are TGTGCCAGCAGCCCACGGGGAGGGGAGACCCAGTACTTC. Translation gives CASSPRGGETQYF. The full variable domain, with the rest looked up from reference TRBV7-2 and TRBJ2-5, is GAGVSQSPSNKVTEKGKDVELRCDPISGHTALYWYRQSLGQGLEFLIYFQGNSAPDKSGLPSDRFSAERTGGSVSTLTIQRTQQEDSAVYLCASSPRGGETQYFGPGTRLLVL.